This entry is about one T cell receptor (beta chain). This clone's antigen is unknown. No quality values exist for individual bases; no much larger clone is one base distant. The donors were healthy, HIV-negative adults with no recently reported acute infections or vaccinations. All donors were Caucasian adults living in Nashville, Tennessee, USA. CD4+ T cells were enriched by magnetic negative selection, after which naive cells were positively selected on CD45RA and the negative fraction was taken as the memory subset. Blood was collected by leukapheresis, and PBMCs were isolated by Ficoll-Histopaque density gradient centrifugation and then cryopreserved in liquid nitrogen vapor phase. Purity and quantity of every magnetically sorted T cell population were checked by analytical flow cytometry. From each sorted fraction, genomic DNA was isolated and quantified by UV absorbance on a Nanodrop 2000c.

This sample is part of a study of shared clonotypes between healthy human individuals (dated by TCRdb to the early 2020s). For context, the study as a whole: A few men and a couple of women, aged 18 to 49 years, made up the cohort. For each donor, CD4 naive and CD4 memory were each given three plates, CD8 naive was given two plates, and CD8 memory was given one plate. To estimate repertoire size and how much clonotype sharing occurs between individuals, the study deeply sequenced the blood TCR repertoires of five healthy adults. To increase sequencing depth and limit assay-specific biases, different laboratories used diverse techniques to prepare libraries and sequence TCR repertoires. Between about 0.85 and 9.5 billion PBMCs per donor were obtained by leukapheresis.

Broader findings and caveats from the paper: Based on pairwise subsampling, the degree of clonotype sharing among donors was expected to be affected by sequencing depth. Sampling was restricted to blood, and TCR repertoires in tissue are likely to differ from TCR repertoires in blood. Approximately 4.8% of naive CD4, around 4% of naive CD8, 2.3% of memory CD4, and 0.4% of memory CD8 clonotypes were shared across four donors. Incomplete sequencing was indicated by rarefaction of sorted-subset datasets, despite the large sequencing depth. Higher generation probabilities were observed for clonotypes shared by all four sorted-subset donors than for non-shared clonotypes. Naive subsets generally had larger estimated clonotype richness than memory subsets did. Because the study included only a small number of donors, the genetic and exposure-history diversity represented was limited.

TCR CDR3 regions were amplified from genomic DNA by multiplex PCR using the deep immunoSEQ assay. Extracted genomic DNA from each cell subset was distributed evenly across all wells of several immunoSEQ 96-well plates, and each plate was treated as a replicate. For sorted subsets, each replicate PCR was loaded with 200 ng genomic DNA, equivalent to some 27,000 T cell genomes. Purified libraries were quantified with a Qubit 3.0 fluorometer, sized on a Bioanalyzer 2100, and re-quantified with the KAPA Library Quantification kit. Every immunoSEQ 96-well plate was sequenced on a dedicated single-read 150-cycle Illumina NextSeq 550 flow cell. Turning to the authors' computational methods: Because only junctional sequences without quality scores were contained in the immunoSEQ output, filtering matching that applied to full-length reads could not be performed. Sequences were annotated with PyIR, a Python wrapper for IgBLAST v1.9, using IMGT germline references to assign V/J genes and CDR3. Reads with weak V/J assignments (E-value above 1e-6), missing CDR3, stop codons, out-of-frame junctions, or ambiguous translated residues were removed. A V3J clonotype was defined by an identical inferred V gene, J gene, and CDR3 amino acid sequence. Percentage overlap between repertoires was calculated by dividing the number of shared unique clonotypes by the size of the smaller repertoire. Richness of each repertoire was evaluated using RTK rarefaction, the Chao1 estimator, and Recon v2.1 estimates of unobserved clonotypes. Generation probabilities for all TCRbeta clonotypes obtained by the gDNA method from a few donors were computed using OLGA. The clones in this table, taken by TCRdb from immuneACCESS, are in-frame only. Not every clone is retained; where verified, under half of the shortfall comes from an unresolved V gene, and the cause of the rest is unknown. That table furnishes V, J and clone size, whereas the DNA furnished D and trimming. The sample includes under 2,500,000 clones, with 90% to 97% observed a single time. More than 0.1% of the sample is in the top ten clones.

Between the V and J ends, shortened by 4 bases and 2 bases respectively, the junction contains 11 bases. The CDR3 measures 14 amino acids from cysteine to phenylalanine. Here the CDR3 DNA is all that survives: 42 bases in frame from base 1. According to the germline V gene, CDR1 reads KGHSH and CDR2 reads LQKENI. This receptor was taken from a man aged 18 to 35 in good health. Sequencing was done on a sample of naive CD4+ T cells sorted from blood. Per the publication, the cell subset or site label means: CD45RA+ positively selected. The V and J genes are TRBV18 and TRBJ2-5; TRBD2 might be the D gene, on 6 matching bases. The nucleotides are TGTGCCAGCTCACGCGGGAACCAACAAGAGACCCAGTACTTC. The resulting protein is CASSRGNQQETQYF.